This entry features one T cell receptor (beta chain) sequence. Looked up from germline, CDR1 is KGHSH and CDR2 is LQKENI. This CDR3 is built from 15 residues. Trimming left V 3 bases short and J 3 bases short, with 11 bases between. This specimen belongs to a study of blood T cell repertoires in COVID-19. Study-level information: Samples came from the United States, Italy and Spain, spanning acute and convalescent COVID-19.

The repertoire was sequenced with immunoSEQ multiplex PCR; TCRdb's copy has only in-frame clones and lacks some. The sample contains approximately 110,000 clones, more than 75% of which appear only once. The chain is built from TRBV18 and TRBJ1-4; tentative D call: TRBD1 (6 bases). The specimen sequenced was peripheral blood. This TCR was sampled from a human donor in a cohort sampled during active COVID-19. This CDR3 is CASSPSGVPNEKLFF. CDR3 in DNA: TGTGCCAGCTCACCCTCAGGGGTTCCTAATGAAAAACTGTTTTTT.